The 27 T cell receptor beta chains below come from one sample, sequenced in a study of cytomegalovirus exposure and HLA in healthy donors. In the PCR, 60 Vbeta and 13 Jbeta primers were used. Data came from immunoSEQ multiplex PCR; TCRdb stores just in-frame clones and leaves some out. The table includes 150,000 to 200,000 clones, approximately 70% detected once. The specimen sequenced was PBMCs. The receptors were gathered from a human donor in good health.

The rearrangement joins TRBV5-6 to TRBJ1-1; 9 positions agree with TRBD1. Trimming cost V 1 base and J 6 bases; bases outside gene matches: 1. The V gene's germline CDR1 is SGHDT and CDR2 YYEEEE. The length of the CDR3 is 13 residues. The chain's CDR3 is CASSLTGGAEAFF. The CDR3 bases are TGTGCCAGCAGCTTGACAGGGGGCGCTGAAGCTTTCTTT.

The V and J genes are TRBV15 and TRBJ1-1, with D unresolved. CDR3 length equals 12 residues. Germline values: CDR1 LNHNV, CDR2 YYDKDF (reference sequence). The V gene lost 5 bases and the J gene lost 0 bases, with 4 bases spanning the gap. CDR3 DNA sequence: TGTGCCACCAGCCGGGTGAACACTGAAGCTTTCTTT. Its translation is CATSRVNTEAFF.

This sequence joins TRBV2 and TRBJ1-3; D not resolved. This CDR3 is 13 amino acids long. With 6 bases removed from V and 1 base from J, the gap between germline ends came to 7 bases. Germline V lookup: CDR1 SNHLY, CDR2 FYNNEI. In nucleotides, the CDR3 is TGTGCCAGCAGAGCCCGTTCTGGAAACACCATATATTTT. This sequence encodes CASRARSGNTIYF.

The CDR3 DNA is TGCGCCAGCAGCCAAGATTGGGGGGTAGAGAATGAAAAACTGTTTTTT. Residues: CASSQDWGVENEKLFF. V is TRBV4-3 and J is TRBJ1-4, with TRBD1 as a possible D gene (5 bases). The CDR3 has 16 residues. Germline values: CDR1 LGHNA, CDR2 YSLEER. Trimming cost V 0 bases and J 5 bases, with 13 bases left between them.

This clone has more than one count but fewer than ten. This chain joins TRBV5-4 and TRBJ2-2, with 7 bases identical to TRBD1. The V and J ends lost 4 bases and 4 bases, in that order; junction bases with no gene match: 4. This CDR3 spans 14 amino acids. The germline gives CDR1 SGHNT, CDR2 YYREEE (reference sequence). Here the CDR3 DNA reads TGTGCCAGCAGCGTCACAGGGGCCACCGGGGAGCTGTTTTTT. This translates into CASSVTGATGELFF. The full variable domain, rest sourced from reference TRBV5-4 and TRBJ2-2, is ETGVTQSPTHLIKTRGQQVTLRCSSQSGHNTVSWYQQALGQGPQFIFQYYREEENGRGNFPPRFSGLQFPNYSSELNVNALELDDSALYLCASSVTGATGELFFGEGSRLTVL.

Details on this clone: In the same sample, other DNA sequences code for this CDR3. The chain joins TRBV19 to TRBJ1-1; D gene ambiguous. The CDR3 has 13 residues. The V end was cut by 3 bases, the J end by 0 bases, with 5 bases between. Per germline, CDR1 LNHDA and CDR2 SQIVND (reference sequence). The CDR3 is CASSITVNTEAFF. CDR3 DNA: TGTGCCAGTAGTATTACAGTGAACACTGAAGCTTTCTTT. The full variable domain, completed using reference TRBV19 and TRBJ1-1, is DGGITQSPKYLFRKEGQNVTLSCEQNLNHDAMYWYRQDPGQGLRLIYYSQIVNDFQKGDIAEGYSVSREKKESFPLTVTSAQKNPTAFYLCASSITVNTEAFFGQGTRLTVV.

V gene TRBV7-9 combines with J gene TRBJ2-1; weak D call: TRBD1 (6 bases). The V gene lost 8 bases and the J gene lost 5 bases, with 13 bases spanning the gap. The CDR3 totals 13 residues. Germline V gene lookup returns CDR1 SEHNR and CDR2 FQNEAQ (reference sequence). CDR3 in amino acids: CASLPRQDNEQFF. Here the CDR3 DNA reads TGTGCCAGCCTACCTCGACAGGACAATGAGCAGTTCTTC.

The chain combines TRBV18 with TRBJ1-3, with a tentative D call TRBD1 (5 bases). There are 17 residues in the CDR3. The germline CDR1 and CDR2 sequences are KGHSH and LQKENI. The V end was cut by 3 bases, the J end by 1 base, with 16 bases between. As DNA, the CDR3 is TGTGCCAGCTCACCTCAGGGTTCTGACCCGTCTGGAAACACCATATATTTT. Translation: CASSPQGSDPSGNTIYF.

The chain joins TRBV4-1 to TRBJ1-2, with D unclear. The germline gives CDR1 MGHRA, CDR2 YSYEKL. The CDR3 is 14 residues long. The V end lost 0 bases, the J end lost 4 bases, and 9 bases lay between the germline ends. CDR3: CASSQDSQLYGYTF. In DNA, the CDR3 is TGCGCCAGCAGCCAAGATAGCCAGCTCTATGGCTACACCTTC.

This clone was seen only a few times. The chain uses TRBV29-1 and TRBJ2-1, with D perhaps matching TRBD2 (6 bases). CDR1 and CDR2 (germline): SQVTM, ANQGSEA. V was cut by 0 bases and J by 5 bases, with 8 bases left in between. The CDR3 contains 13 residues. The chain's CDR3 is CSVEDWTNNEQFF. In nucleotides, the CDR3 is TGCAGCGTTGAAGATTGGACTAACAATGAGCAGTTCTTC.

The CDR3: CSVERTSAGELFF. In DNA, the CDR3 is TGCAGCGTTGAGCGGACTAGCGCCGGGGAGCTGTTTTTT. The gene calls are TRBV29-1 and TRBJ2-2, with TRBD2 matching over 9 bases. The CDR3 extends over 13 amino acids. Unmatched junction bases numbered 2, after V lost 3 bases and J lost 6 bases. The germline V gene encodes CDR1 SQVTM and CDR2 ANQGSEA.

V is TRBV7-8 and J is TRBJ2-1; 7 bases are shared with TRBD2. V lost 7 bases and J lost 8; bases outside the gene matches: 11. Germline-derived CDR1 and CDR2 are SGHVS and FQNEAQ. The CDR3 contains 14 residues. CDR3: CASNAGTIGDEQFF. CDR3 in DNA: TGTGCCAGCAACGCCGGGACTATAGGGGATGAGCAGTTCTTC.

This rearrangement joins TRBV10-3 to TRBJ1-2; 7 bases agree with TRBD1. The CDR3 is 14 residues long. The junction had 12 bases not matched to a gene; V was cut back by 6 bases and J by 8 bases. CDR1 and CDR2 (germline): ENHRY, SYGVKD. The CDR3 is CAIRMGGTDEGYTF. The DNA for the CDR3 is TGTGCCATCAGAATGGGCGGGACAGACGAGGGCTACACCTTC.

The CDR3 region has the DNA TGTGCCAGCAGTTACTCCCCTCTGTCCTACGAGCAGTACTTC. It translates to CASSYSPLSYEQYF. The chain recombines TRBV6-5 with TRBJ2-7; D remains ambiguous. V shed 0 bases and J shed 1 base, with 7 bases lying between them. The germline V gene encodes CDR1 MNHEY and CDR2 SVGAGI. The CDR3 consists of 14 residues.

The CDR3 DNA follows: TGTGCCAGCTCACCGACAGGGGCGCCCTATAGCAATCAGCCCCAGCATTTT. Residues: CASSPTGAPYSNQPQHF. The chain carries TRBV18 and TRBJ1-5, with 8 bases matching TRBD1. J lost 0 bases, V lost 3 bases, and 7 bases had no gene match. The CDR3 consists of 17 residues. Germline V lookup: CDR1 KGHSH, CDR2 LQKENI.

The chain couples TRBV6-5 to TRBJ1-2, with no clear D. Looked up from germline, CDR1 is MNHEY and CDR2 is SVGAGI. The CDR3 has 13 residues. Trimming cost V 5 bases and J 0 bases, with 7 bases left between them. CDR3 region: CASSDGANYGYTF. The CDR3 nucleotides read TGTGCCAGCAGTGACGGGGCTAACTATGGCTACACCTTC.

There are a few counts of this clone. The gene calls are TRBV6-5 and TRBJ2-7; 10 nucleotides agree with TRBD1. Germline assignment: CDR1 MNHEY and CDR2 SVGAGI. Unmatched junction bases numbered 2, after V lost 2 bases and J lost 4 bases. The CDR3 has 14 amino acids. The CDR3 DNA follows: TGTGCCAGCAGTTACCGGGACAGGGGATACGAGCAGTACTTC. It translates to CASSYRDRGYEQYF.

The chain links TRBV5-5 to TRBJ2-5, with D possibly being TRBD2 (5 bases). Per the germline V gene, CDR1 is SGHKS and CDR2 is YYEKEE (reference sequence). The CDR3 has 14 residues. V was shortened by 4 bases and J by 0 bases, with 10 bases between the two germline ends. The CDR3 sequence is CASSRRTDQETQYF. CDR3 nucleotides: TGTGCCAGCAGCAGGAGGACGGACCAAGAGACCCAGTACTTC.

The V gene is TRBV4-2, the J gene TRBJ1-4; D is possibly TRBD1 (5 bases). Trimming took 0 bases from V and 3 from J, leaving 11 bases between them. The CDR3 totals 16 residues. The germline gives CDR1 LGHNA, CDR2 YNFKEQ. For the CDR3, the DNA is TGTGCCAGCAGCCAAGATCTGCAGGGTCCTAATGAAAAACTGTTTTTT. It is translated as CASSQDLQGPNEKLFF.

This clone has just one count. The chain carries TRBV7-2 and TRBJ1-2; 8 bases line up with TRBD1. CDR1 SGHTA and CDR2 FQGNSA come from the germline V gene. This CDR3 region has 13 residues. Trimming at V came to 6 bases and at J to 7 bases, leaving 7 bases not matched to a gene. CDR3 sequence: CASRDQGAGGYTF. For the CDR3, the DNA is TGTGCCAGCAGGGATCAGGGGGCGGGTGGCTACACCTTC. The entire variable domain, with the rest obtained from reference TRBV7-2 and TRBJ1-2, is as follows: GAGVSQSPSNKVTEKGKDVELRCDPISGHTALYWYRQSLGQGLEFLIYFQGNSAPDKSGLPSDRFSAERTGGSVSTLTIQRTQQEDSAVYLCASRDQGAGGYTFGSGTRLTVV.

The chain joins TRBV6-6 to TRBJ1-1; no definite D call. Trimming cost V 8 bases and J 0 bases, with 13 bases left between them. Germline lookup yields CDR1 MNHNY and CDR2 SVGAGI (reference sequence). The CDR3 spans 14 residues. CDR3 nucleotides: TGTGCCAGCGGGAGACAATTAATGAACACTGAAGCTTTCTTT. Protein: CASGRQLMNTEAFF.

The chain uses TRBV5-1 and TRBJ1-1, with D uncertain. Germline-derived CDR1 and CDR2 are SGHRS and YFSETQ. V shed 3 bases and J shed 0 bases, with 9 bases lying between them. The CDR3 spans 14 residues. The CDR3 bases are TGCGCCAGCAGCTGGCAGGATCTGAACACTGAAGCTTTCTTT. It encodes CASSWQDLNTEAFF.

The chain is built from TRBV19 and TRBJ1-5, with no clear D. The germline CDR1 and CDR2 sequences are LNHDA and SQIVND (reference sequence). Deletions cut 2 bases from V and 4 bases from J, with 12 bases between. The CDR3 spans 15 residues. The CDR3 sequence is CASSIFGTENQPQHF. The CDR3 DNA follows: TGTGCCAGTAGTATATTTGGCACAGAGAATCAGCCCCAGCATTTT.

The CDR3 DNA sequence: TGTGCCAGCAGTTACTCGATTGGGGGCCAGGTCGAGTACTTC. This translates into CASSYSIGGQVEYF. The gene calls are TRBV6-5 and TRBJ2-7; D may be TRBD1 (6 bases). CDR1 and CDR2 from the germline V gene are MNHEY and SVGAGI. Trimming removed 0 bases from V and 11 bases from J, with 17 bases in between. The CDR3 extends over 14 amino acids.

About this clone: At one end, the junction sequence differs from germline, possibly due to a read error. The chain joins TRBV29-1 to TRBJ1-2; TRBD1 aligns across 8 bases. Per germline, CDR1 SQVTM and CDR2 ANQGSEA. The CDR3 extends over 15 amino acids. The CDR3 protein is CSVEDLSGGNFGYTF. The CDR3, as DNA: TGCAGCGTTGAAGATCTGTCAGGGGGCAACTTTGGCTACACCTTC.

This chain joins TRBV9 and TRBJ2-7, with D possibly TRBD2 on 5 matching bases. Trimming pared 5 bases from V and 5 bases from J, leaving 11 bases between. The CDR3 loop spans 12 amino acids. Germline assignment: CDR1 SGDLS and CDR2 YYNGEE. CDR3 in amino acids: CASSTGLNEQYF. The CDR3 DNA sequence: TGTGCCAGCAGTACGGGGTTGAACGAGCAGTACTTC.

The CDR3 bases are TGCAGCGTTGGGGGACAGTCTGGGGCCAACGTCCTGACTTTC. Protein: CSVGGQSGANVLTF. The V gene is TRBV29-1, the J gene TRBJ2-6; 7 nucleotides align to TRBD1. The CDR3 covers 14 residues. V shed 4 bases and J 1 base; nucleotides not matched to a gene: 1. Germline assignment: CDR1 SQVTM and CDR2 ANQGSEA.